This TCR beta chain was recorded in a study of beta chain features in type 1 diabetes. V lost 5 bases to trimming and J lost 0 bases; unmatched junction nucleotides: 3. The germline gives CDR1 MNHEY, CDR2 SVGAGI. CDR3 length: 15 residues. Isolated RNA was reverse transcribed in full, so expressed TCRB transcripts were sequenced. Produced via immunoSEQ multiplex PCR; TCRdb's table is partial and in-frame only. The top ten hold less than 0.035% of the sample, which has roughly 230,000 clones, about 9.3% seen once. The sample was naive CD4+ T cells from blood. The receptor comes from a woman aged 18-30 years in good health. The genes are TRBV6-5 and TRBJ2-4, with 8 nucleotides matching TRBD1. CDR3 amino acids: CASSPGGLAKNIQYF. The CDR3 DNA reads as TGTGCCAGCAGTCCAGGGGGCCTAGCCAAAAACATTCAGTACTTC.